These 10 T cell receptor beta chains were sequenced from one sample in a study of control samples from healthy donors and cancer patients. Clones were read by immunoSEQ multiplex PCR, and TCRdb kept only the in-frame ones, dropping some. Of about 69,000 clones in the sample, nearly 90% were seen once. Sequencing used PBMCs. The receptor set was obtained from a man aged 55 to 70 with lung cancer.

This clone was detected only once. V and J are TRBV6-5 and TRBJ2-5, with D uncertain. Germline loops: CDR1 MNHEY, CDR2 SVGAGI. Trimming pared 8 bases from V and 2 bases from J, leaving 9 bases between. This CDR3 has 12 amino acids. CDR3: CASLWGQETQYF. The CDR3 bases are TGTGCCAGCCTGTGGGGACAAGAGACCCAGTACTTC.

CDR3 nucleotide sequence: TGTGCCAGCAGCTACGGTTCAGATACGCAGTATTTT. The encoded protein is CASSYGSDTQYF. The chain employs TRBV11-2 and TRBJ2-3; unclear D gene. The germline CDR1 and CDR2 sequences are SGHAT and FQNNGV. This CDR3 region has 12 residues. The ends were cut back, 4 bases at V and 4 bases at J, with 6 bases in the middle.

The rearrangement uses TRBV7-9 and TRBJ2-1; TRBD1 matches at 11 bases. V dropped 8 bases and J dropped 8; count of bases not matched to a gene: 8. Germline loops: CDR1 SEHNR, CDR2 FQNEAQ (reference sequence). The CDR3 extends over 14 amino acids. This CDR3 reads CASLRDRGSDEQFF. For the CDR3, the DNA is TGTGCCAGCCTCCGGGACAGGGGGTCCGATGAGCAGTTCTTC. Based on the CDR3 plus reference TRBV7-9 and TRBJ2-1, the full variable domain is DTGVSQNPRHKITKRGQNVTFRCDPISEHNRLYWYRQTLGQGPEFLTYFQNEAQLEKSRLLSDRFSAERPKGSFSTLEIQRTEQGDSAMYLCASLRDRGSDEQFFGPGTRLTVL.

This clone was counted only a few times. The chain carries TRBV5-8 and TRBJ2-2; the match to TRBD2 covers 9 bases. With V trimmed by 3 bases and J by 5 bases, 8 bases remained unmatched. Germline CDR1 reads SGHTS; CDR2 reads YDEGEE. There are 16 residues in the CDR3. The CDR3 coding sequence is TGTGCCAGCAGCTCGGGGACGCTAGCGGGGACCGGGGAGCTGTTTTTT. It translates to CASSSGTLAGTGELFF.

The genes are TRBV9 and TRBJ1-1; D gene ambiguous. Trimming took 0 bases from V and 7 from J, leaving 10 bases between them. The CDR3 contains 13 residues. Germline CDR1 reads SGDLS; CDR2 reads YYNGEE. The CDR3 DNA reads TGTGCCAGCAGCGTAGTCAGGCACAATGAAGCTTTCTTT. Amino acid sequence: CASSVVRHNEAFF.

V and J are TRBV25-1 and TRBJ2-2, with D perhaps matching TRBD2 (5 bases). The CDR3 is 14 amino acids. CDR1 and CDR2 from the germline V gene are MGHDK and SYGVNS. V was pared by 6 bases and J by 7 bases, with 15 bases between. The CDR3 coding sequence is TGTGCCAGCAGAGCGGACGGCTACAACGGGGAGCTGTTTTTT. Translation gives CASRADGYNGELFF.

This chain connects TRBV3-1 (or the pseudogene TRBV3-2) to TRBJ2-3, with a possible D match to TRBD1 (5 bases). The CDR3 loop spans 16 amino acids. Germline V lookup: CDR1 LGHDT, CDR2 YNNKEL (reference sequence). Trimming took 4 bases from V and 0 from J, leaving 14 bases between them. CDR3 DNA: TGTGCCAGCAGCCCCAGACAGCTACCAAGCACAGATACGCAGTATTTT. It specifies CASSPRQLPSTDTQYF.

The rearrangement uses TRBV6-6 and TRBJ2-2; 7 positions agree with TRBD2. The CDR3 consists of 14 residues. Germline CDR1 is MNHNY and CDR2 is SVGAGI (reference sequence). The J segment lost 3 bases and the V segment lost 6 bases, leaving 4 bases of the junction unmatched. The CDR3 sequence: CASSQSGDTGELFF. In DNA form, the CDR3 reads TGTGCCAGCAGCCAGAGCGGGGACACCGGGGAGCTGTTTTTT.

This clone was observed a single time. Here the CDR3 reads CAIRTSPQETQYF. The CDR3, as DNA: TGTGCCATCAGGACAAGCCCACAAGAGACCCAGTACTTC. The V call is TRBV10-3, the J call TRBJ2-5; D is unclear. Germline V CDR1 and CDR2: ENHRY, SYGVKD. V was cut by 6 bases and J by 2 bases, with 10 bases left in between. The CDR3 is 13 amino acids.

This clone was found once. V usage is TRBV30 and J usage is TRBJ1-6; D call uncertain. V was pared by 3 bases and J by 11 bases, with 8 bases between. Looked up from germline, CDR1 is GTSNPN and CDR2 is SVGIG (reference sequence). The length of the CDR3 is 11 residues. CDR3 bases: TGTGCCTGGAGGACCGGGACACCCCTCCACTTT. Encoded protein: CAWRTGTPLHF.